This T cell receptor (beta chain) is drawn from a study of blood T cells in healthy people across ages. Study-wide findings and caveats: The lack of PBMC sorting stopped any conclusive naive versus antigen-experienced comparison. Diversity figures derived from one million T cells were judged to underestimate the true value. There was a strong correlation between TCR beta diversity and naive T cell percentage.

The sample holds one count of this clonotype. Its cognate antigen is unknown. Germline V gene data show CDR1 as MDHEN and CDR2 as SYDVKM. CDR3 size: 15 residues. A sample-barcoded 5' primer and a J-beta primer mix were used in a second PCR of roughly 6 to 12 cycles. A single record per CDR3 protein comes from TCRdb applying MiXCR to the 5' RACE reads. This table holds approximately 690,000 distinct CDR3 sequences, roughly three fifths found once. They isolated at least 6.5 million PBMCs from each sample. The receptor comes from a man aged 55 to 69 in good health. Sequenced material: blood. V is TRBV28 and J is TRBJ2-1; D might be TRBD2 (5 bases). The J call may not be correct, given that the DNA end is closer to TRBJ2-7. CDR3 region: CASSQPGGSHNEQYF. The CDR3 DNA follows: TGTGCCAGCAGTCAACCGGGTGGGAGCCACAATGAGCAGTACTTC.